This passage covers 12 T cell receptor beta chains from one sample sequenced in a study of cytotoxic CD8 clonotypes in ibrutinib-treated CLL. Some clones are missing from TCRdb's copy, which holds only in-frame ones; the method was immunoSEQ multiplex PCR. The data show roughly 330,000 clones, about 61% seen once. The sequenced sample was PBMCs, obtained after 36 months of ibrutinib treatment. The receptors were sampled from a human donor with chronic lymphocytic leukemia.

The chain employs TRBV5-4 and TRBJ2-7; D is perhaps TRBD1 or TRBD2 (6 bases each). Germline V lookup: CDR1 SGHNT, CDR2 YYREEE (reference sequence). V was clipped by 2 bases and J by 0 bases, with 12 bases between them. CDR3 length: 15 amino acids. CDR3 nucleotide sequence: TGTGCCAGCAGCTTCCCGGGGGCTGACTCCTACGAGCAGTACTTC. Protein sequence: CASSFPGADSYEQYF.

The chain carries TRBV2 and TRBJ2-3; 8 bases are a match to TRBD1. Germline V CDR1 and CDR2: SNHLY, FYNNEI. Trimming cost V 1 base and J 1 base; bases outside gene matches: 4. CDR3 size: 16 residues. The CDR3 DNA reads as TGTGCCAGCAGTGAAGAGGCAGGGGGCGGCACAGATACGCAGTATTTT. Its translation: CASSEEAGGGTDTQYF.

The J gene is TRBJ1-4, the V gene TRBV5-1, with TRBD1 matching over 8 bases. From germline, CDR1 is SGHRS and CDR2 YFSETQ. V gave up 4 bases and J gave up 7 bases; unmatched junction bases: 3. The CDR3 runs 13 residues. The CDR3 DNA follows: TGCGCCAGCAGCATTGGACAGGGTGAAAAACTGTTTTTT. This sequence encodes CASSIGQGEKLFF.

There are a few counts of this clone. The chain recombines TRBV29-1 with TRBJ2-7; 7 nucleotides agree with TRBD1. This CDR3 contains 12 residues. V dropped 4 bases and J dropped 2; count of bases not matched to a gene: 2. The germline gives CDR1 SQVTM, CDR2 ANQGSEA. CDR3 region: CSVVGTAYEQYF. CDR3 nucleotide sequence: TGCAGCGTTGTAGGGACAGCCTACGAGCAGTACTTC.

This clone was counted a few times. The chain's CDR3 is CASSSGTYGYTF. The CDR3 nucleotides are TGTGCCAGCAGTTCCGGGACCTATGGCTACACCTTC. The gene calls are TRBV6-1 and TRBJ1-2; TRBD1 is a possible D gene (5 bases). The CDR3 has 12 amino acids. Germline-derived CDR1 and CDR2 are MNHNS and SASEGT. Trimming took off 5 bases at V and 4 bases at J, with 8 bases between the two ends.

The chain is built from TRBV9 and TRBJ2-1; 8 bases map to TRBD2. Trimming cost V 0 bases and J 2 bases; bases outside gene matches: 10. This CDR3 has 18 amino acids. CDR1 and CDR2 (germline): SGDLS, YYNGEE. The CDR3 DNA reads TGTGCCAGCAGCGTAGGTAGCGGAGCGGGGGTGGCCTACAATGAGCAGTTCTTC. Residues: CASSVGSGAGVAYNEQFF.

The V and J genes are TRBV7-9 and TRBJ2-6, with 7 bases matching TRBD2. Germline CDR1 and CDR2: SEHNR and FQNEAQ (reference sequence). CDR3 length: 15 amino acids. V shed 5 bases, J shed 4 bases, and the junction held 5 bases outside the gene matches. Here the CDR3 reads CASSLGGTGANVLTF. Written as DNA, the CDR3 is TGTGCCAGCAGCCTGGGAGGGACCGGGGCCAACGTCCTGACTTTC.

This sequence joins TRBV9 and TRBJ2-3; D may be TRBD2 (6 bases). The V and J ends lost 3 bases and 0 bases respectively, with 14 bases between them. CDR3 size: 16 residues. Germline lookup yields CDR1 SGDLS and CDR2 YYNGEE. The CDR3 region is CASSGSGGGSTDTQYF. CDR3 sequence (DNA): TGTGCCAGCAGCGGTAGCGGTGGAGGTAGCACAGATACGCAGTATTTT.

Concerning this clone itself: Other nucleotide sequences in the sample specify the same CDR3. In DNA form, the CDR3 reads TGTGCCAGCAGCTTAGGCAGGGGAGAGACCCAGTACTTC. This translates into CASSLGRGETQYF. The chain employs TRBV7-2 and TRBJ2-5; weak D call: TRBD1 (6 bases). The V and J ends lost 1 base and 4 bases respectively, with 7 bases between them. Germline lookup yields CDR1 SGHTA and CDR2 FQGNSA. The CDR3 is 13 residues long.

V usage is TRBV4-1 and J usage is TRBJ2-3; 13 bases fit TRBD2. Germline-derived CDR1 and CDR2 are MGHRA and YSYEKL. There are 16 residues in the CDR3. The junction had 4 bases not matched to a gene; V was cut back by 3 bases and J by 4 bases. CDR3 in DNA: TGCGCCAGCAGCCACCGACTAGCGGGGGGCCCAGATACGCAGTATTTT. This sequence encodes CASSHRLAGGPDTQYF.

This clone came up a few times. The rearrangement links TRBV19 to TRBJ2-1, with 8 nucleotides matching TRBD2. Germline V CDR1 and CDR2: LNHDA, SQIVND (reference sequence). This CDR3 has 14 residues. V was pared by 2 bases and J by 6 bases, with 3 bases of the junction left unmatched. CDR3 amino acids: CASSINSGANEQFF. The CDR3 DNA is TGTGCCAGTAGTATAAATAGCGGGGCCAATGAGCAGTTCTTC.

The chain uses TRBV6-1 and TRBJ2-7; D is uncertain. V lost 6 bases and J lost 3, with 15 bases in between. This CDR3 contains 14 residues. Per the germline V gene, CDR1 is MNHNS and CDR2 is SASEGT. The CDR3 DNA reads TGTGCCAGCAGACACTCGGGCGGAGTCTACGAGCAGTACTTC. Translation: CASRHSGGVYEQYF.